Listed below are T cell receptor beta chains from one sample, sequenced in a study of control samples from healthy donors and cancer patients. Measured with immunoSEQ multiplex PCR; TCRdb has only the in-frame clones, and not every one. This sample has about 93,000 clones, with around 89% found just once. Sequences were obtained from blood. These receptor sequences come from a woman between 70 and 85 years old in good health. CDR3s include the opening cysteine and the closing phenylalanine or tryptophan.

TRBV19	TRBJ1-1	13	CASSSPARTEAFF
TRBV12-3/TRBV12-4	TRBJ2-7	11	CASSSLFEQYF
TRBV9	TRBJ1-1	17	CASSVGGRIPQNTEAFF
TRBV11-2	TRBJ1-6	18	CASSLRPGGSSYNSPLHF
TRBV5-6	TRBJ2-4	15	CASSLTGGNEDIQYF
TRBV13	TRBJ2-7	16	CASSLTRGRSSYEQYF
TRBV6-5	TRBJ1-2	14	CASSNRQGGNGYTF
TRBV4-1	TRBJ1-2	16	CASSQDSAGTSFGYTF
TRBV6-2/TRBV6-3	TRBJ1-2	14	CASSLGLSYGGYTF
TRBV19	TRBJ1-6	16	CASSSIRDGLNSPLHF
TRBV19	TRBJ2-7	13	CASSVGSAYEQYF
TRBV27	TRBJ2-1	15	CASSLRGLAANEQFF
TRBV6-5	TRBJ1-1	13	CAARGGGGTEAFF
TRBV18	TRBJ1-1	15	CASSLRTGGGTEAFF
TRBV5-1	TRBJ2-7	15	CASSLDGTSSYEQYF
TRBV2	TRBJ1-4	16	CASSAYSGLRNEKLFF
TRBV2	TRBJ1-2	15	CASSEIGQPHYGYTF
TRBV19	TRBJ1-5	13	CASSIRANQPQHF
TRBV10-3	TRBJ2-3	14	CAISVSGSTDTQYF
TRBV27	TRBJ1-6	17	CASSGQGASSYNSPLHF
TRBV3-1/TRBV3-2	TRBJ2-3	15	CASSDTWDSTDTQYF
TRBV7-9	TRBJ1-1	14	CASSLGQGSTEAFF
TRBV2	TRBJ2-2	12	CASRGDHGELFF
TRBV9	TRBJ1-6	14	CASSVVGRDSPLHF
TRBV3-1/TRBV3-2	TRBJ2-3	12	CASRGGTDTQYF
TRBV5-6	TRBJ2-6	17	CASSPPSQGAGANVLTF
TRBV12-5	TRBJ1-3	13	CASRQQSGNTIYF
TRBV10-1	TRBJ1-1	13	CASSRDRNTEAFF
TRBV3-1/TRBV3-2	TRBJ2-1	17	CASSDRLAGGGYNEQFF
TRBV27	TRBJ2-1	12	CASSSGTVGQFF
TRBV2	TRBJ2-2	16	CASTGLGLSNTGELFF
TRBV30	TRBJ2-7	12	CAWTPGTHEQYF
TRBV3-1/TRBV3-2	TRBJ1-4	14	CASSLGGQGKKLFF
TRBV6-1	TRBJ2-5	14	CASSEDGTKETQYF
TRBV5-5	TRBJ1-1	12	CASRSHGTEAFF
TRBV7-3	TRBJ1-5	13	CASSFQINQPQHF
TRBV6-5	TRBJ2-7	14	CASSRQGVTYEQYF
TRBV12-3/TRBV12-4	TRBJ2-5	13	CASSLNRGETQYF
TRBV27	TRBJ1-2	14	CASSSGQGNYGYTF
TRBV5-1	TRBJ1-5	15	CASSSGTGGNQPQHF
TRBV7-2	TRBJ1-2	13	CASSLVLGAGYTF
TRBV7-9	TRBJ2-7	12	CASSSQTYEQYF
TRBV7-8	TRBJ2-2	16	CASSLNPGRSSGELFF
TRBV13	TRBJ1-3	15	CASSLGVPGGNTIYF
TRBV15	TRBJ2-3	13	CATSSARGDTQYF
TRBV9	TRBJ1-6	15	CASREGQGANSPLHF
TRBV10-1	TRBJ2-7	14	CASSELAGVGEQYF
TRBV2	TRBJ2-1	15	CASSPGGSTYNEQFF
TRBV21-1	TRBJ1-5	18	CASSKVPPGGGSNQPQHF